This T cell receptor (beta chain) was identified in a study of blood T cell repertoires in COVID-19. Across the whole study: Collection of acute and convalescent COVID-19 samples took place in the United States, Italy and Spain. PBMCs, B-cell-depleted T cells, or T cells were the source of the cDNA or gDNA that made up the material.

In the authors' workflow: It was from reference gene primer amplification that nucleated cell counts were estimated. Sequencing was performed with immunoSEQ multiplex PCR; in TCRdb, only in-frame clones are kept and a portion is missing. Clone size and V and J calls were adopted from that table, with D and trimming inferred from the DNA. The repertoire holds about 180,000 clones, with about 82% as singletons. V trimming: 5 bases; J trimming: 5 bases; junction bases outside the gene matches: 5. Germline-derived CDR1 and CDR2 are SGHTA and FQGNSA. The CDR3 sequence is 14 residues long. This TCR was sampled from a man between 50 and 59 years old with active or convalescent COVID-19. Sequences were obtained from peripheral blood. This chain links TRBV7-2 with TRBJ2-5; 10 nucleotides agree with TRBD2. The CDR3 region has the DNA TGTGCCAGCAGCCCGGGACTAGCGAGGGAGACCCAGTACTTC. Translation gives CASSPGLARETQYF.